Shown below are 13 T cell receptor beta chains from a single sample sequenced in a study of technical replicates of blood from several donors. The table came from immunoSEQ multiplex PCR; TCRdb's copy has only in-frame clones and leaves some out. The sample records roughly 100,000 clones, 96% being singletons. Material for sequencing was T cells isolated from PBMCs. The receptor set was obtained from a human donor in good health.

Concerning this clone: The junction departs from the called germline gene at one end, perhaps through a read error. The chain recombines TRBV30 with TRBJ1-2; D gene uncertain. In germline, CDR1 is GTSNPN, CDR2 SVGIG (reference sequence). The CDR3 is made up of 13 amino acids. The CDR3 DNA is TGTGCCTGGGCCCCCGGAGATGCCTATGGCCACACCTTC. This codes for CAWAPGDAYGHTF.

This clone was detected only once. The CDR3 here is CASSLWASYQPQHF. The CDR3 DNA sequence: TGTGCCAGCAGCTTGTGGGCCTCGTATCAGCCCCAGCATTTT. The chain combines TRBV5-6 with TRBJ1-5, with D unclear. Trimming shortened V by 1 base and J by 5 bases, and 10 bases separated the two germline ends. In germline, CDR1 is SGHDT, CDR2 YYEEEE. CDR3 length: 14 amino acids.

The rearrangement links TRBV28 to TRBJ1-5; 8 nucleotides match TRBD1. The V gene's germline CDR1 is MDHEN and CDR2 SYDVKM. The CDR3 sequence is 15 residues long. V was pared by 6 bases and J by 3 bases, with 7 bases of the junction left unmatched. The CDR3 nucleotides are TGTGCCAGCAGCACGACAGGGGTACTCAATCAGCCCCAGCATTTT. It specifies CASSTTGVLNQPQHF.

CDR3 sequence: CSVKIPAGYGYTF. The CDR3 bases are TGCAGCGTCAAGATCCCGGCGGGCTATGGCTACACCTTC. The V call is TRBV29-1, the J call TRBJ1-2; D is ambiguous. Germline V lookup: CDR1 SQVTM, CDR2 ANQGSEA. Trimming shortened V by 6 bases and J by 4 bases, and 15 bases separated the two germline ends. CDR3 length: 13 residues.

This rearrangement joins TRBV2 to TRBJ2-2, with TRBD2 matching 12 bases. The CDR3 has 16 amino acids. Germline lookup yields CDR1 SNHLY and CDR2 FYNNEI. The V and J ends lost 4 bases and 7 bases, in that order; junction bases with no gene match: 7. CDR3 region: CASSGPSGRGIGELFF. In DNA, the CDR3 is TGTGCCAGCAGTGGGCCTAGCGGGAGGGGTATCGGGGAGCTGTTTTTT.

The gene calls are TRBV19 and TRBJ1-1; D remains ambiguous. The CDR3 has 14 residues. Trimming cost V 1 base and J 5 bases, with 11 bases left between them. Looked up from germline, CDR1 is LNHDA and CDR2 is SQIVND (reference sequence). The CDR3, as DNA: TGTGCCAGTAGTATAGGGGAGGGAACTACTGAAGCTTTCTTT. Translated: CASSIGEGTTEAFF.

The chain recombines TRBV6-1 with TRBJ2-2; TRBD1 matches 12 bases. The CDR3 runs to 17 residues. Germline CDR1 reads MNHNS; CDR2 reads SASEGT. V shed 4 bases and J 4 bases; nucleotides not matched to a gene: 7. The CDR3 sequence: CASSVSRDRGLTGELFF. The CDR3 DNA is TGTGCCAGCAGTGTATCCCGGGACAGGGGGCTCACCGGGGAGCTGTTTTTT.

The chain employs TRBV19 and TRBJ2-7; 11 bases match TRBD2. From germline, CDR1 is LNHDA and CDR2 SQIVND (reference sequence). This CDR3 contains 16 residues. Trimming took 6 bases from V and 3 from J; bases not matched to a gene: 10. CDR3 DNA sequence: TGTGCCAGTAGCCAGATTAGCGGGAGGGCCCTCTACGAGCAGTACTTC. It specifies CASSQISGRALYEQYF.

This clone is a singleton in its sample. The V and J genes are TRBV7-9 and TRBJ1-6, with D perhaps TRBD1 (6 bases). Germline V gene data show CDR1 as SEHNR and CDR2 as FQNEAQ (reference sequence). Trimming stripped 3 bases from V and 0 bases from J, with 18 bases between. CDR3 length equals 19 residues. CDR3 in amino acids: CASSLVGTIMGSYNSPLHF. The CDR3, as DNA: TGTGCCAGCAGCTTGGTCGGGACAATAATGGGCTCCTATAATTCACCCCTCCACTTT.

The CDR3 protein is CASSEKTAHSGNTIYF. CDR3 DNA: TGTGCCAGCAGTGAAAAAACAGCACACTCTGGAAACACCATATATTTT. The J gene is TRBJ1-3, the V gene TRBV2; D gene ambiguous. The germline V gene encodes CDR1 SNHLY and CDR2 FYNNEI. CDR3 size: 16 residues. The V end was cut by 2 bases, the J end by 0 bases, with 11 bases between.

This chain's CDR3 is CASSWGQLQETQYF. CDR3 DNA sequence: TGTGCCAGCAGCTGGGGGCAGCTCCAAGAGACCCAGTACTTC. The rearrangement uses TRBV5-8 and TRBJ2-5; a weak D match, TRBD1 (6 bases). Trimming pared 3 bases from V and 1 base from J, leaving 10 bases between. Germline values: CDR1 SGHTS, CDR2 YDEGEE. This CDR3 spans 14 amino acids.

The rearrangement joins TRBV6-1 to TRBJ2-1; D perhaps matches TRBD2 (5 bases). V was trimmed by 3 bases and J by 0 bases, leaving 9 bases between them. Germline CDR1 reads MNHNS; CDR2 reads SASEGT. This CDR3 has 15 amino acids. The DNA of the CDR3 is TGTGCCAGCAGTGATGAGGGAAGCTCCTACAATGAGCAGTTCTTC. It encodes CASSDEGSSYNEQFF.

The chain links TRBV28 to TRBJ2-5; 13 nucleotides agree with TRBD2. This CDR3 region has 15 residues. V was clipped by 6 bases and J by 3 bases; unmatched bases: 4. Germline CDR1 MDHEN, CDR2 SYDVKM. The CDR3 sequence is CASSKLAGGKETQYF. The CDR3 DNA follows: TGTGCCAGCAGCAAACTAGCGGGAGGGAAAGAGACCCAGTACTTC.